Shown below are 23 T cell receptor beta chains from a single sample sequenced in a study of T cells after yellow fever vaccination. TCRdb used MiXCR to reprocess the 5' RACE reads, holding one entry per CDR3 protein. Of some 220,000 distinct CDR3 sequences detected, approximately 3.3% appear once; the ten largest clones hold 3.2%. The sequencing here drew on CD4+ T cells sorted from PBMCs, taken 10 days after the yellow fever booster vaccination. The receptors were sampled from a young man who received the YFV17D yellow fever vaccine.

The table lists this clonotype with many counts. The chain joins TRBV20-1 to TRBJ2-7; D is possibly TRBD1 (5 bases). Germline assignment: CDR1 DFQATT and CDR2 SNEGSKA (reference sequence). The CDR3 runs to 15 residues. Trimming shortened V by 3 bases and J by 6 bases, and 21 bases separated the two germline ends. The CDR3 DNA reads TGCAGTGCTAGCGACCCGAATGGGGCAGGGCCCGAGCAGTACTTC. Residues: CSASDPNGAGPEQYF.

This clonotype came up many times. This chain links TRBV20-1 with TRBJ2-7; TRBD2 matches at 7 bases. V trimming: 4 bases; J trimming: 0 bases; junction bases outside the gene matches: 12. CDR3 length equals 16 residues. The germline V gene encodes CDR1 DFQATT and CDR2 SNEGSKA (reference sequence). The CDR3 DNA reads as TGCAGTGCTACAGGGAGGGGTAGCGACTTCTCCTACGAGCAGTACTTC. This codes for CSATGRGSDFSYEQYF.

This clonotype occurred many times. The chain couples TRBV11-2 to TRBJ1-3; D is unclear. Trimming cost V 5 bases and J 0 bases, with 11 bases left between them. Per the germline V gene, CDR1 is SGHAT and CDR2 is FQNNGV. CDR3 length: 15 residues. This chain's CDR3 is CASSREGSSGNTIYF. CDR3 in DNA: TGTGCCAGCAGCCGGGAGGGCAGCTCTGGAAACACCATATATTTT.

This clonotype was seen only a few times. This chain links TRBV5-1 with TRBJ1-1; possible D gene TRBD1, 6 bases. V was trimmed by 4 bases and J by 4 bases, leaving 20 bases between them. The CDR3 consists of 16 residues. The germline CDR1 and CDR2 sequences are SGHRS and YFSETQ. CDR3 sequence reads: CASSRQSVGGGTEAFF. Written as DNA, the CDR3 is TGCGCCAGCAGCCGGCAGTCAGTAGGGGGAGGCACTGAAGCTTTCTTT.

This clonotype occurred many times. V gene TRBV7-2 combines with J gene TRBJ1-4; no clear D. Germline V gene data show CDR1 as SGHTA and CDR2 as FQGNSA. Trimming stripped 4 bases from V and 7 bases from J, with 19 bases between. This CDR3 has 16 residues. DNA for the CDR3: TGTGCCAGCAGCTCCTTCCCTAATTCGAGAATTGAAAAACTGTTTTTT. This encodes CASSSFPNSRIEKLFF.

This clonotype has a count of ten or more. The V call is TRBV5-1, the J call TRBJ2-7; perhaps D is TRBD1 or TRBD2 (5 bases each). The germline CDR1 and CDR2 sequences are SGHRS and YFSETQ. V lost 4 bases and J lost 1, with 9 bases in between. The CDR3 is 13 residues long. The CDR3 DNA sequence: TGCGCCAGCAGCCGGGACGGTTCCTACGAGCAGTACGTC. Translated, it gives CASSRDGSYEQYV.

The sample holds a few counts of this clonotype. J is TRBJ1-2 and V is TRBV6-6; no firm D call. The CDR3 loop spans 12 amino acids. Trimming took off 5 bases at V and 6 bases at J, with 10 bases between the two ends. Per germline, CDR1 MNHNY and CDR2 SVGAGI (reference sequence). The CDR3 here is CASSETGDGYTF. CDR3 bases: TGTGCCAGCAGTGAGACTGGCGATGGCTACACCTTC.

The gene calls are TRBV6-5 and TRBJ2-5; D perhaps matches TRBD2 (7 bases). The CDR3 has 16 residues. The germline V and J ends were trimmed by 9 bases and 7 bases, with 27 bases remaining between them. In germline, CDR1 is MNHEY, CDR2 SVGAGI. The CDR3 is CASREVGTRAFGTQYF. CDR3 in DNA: TGTGCCAGTCGGGAGGTTGGGACAAGAGCTTTTGGGACCCAGTACTTC.

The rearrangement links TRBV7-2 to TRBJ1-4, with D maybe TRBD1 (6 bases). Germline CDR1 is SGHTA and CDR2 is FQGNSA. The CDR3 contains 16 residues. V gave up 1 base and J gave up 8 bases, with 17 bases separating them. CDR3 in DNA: TGTGCCAGCAGCTTAGGTGGGGGCAGGGGTGGGGAAAAACTGTTTTTT. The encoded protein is CASSLGGGRGGEKLFF.

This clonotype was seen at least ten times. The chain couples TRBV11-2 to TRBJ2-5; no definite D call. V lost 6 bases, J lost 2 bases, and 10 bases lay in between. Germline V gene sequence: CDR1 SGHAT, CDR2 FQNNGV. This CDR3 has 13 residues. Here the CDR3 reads CASSRERQETQYF. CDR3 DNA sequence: TGTGCCAGCAGTCGAGAAAGACAAGAGACCCAGTACTTC.

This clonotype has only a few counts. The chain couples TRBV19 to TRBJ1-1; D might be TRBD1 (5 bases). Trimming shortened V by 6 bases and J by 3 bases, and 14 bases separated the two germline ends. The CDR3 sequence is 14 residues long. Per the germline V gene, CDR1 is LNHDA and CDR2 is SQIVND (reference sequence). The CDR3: CASSITGYDTEAFF. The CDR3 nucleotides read TGTGCCAGTAGCATCACAGGATACGACACTGAAGCTTTCTTT.

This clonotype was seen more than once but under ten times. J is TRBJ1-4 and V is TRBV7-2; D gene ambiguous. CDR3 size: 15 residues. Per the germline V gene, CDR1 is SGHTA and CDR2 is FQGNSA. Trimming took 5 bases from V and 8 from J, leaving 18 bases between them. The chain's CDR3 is CASSPQARAGEKLFF. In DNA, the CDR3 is TGTGCCAGCAGCCCCCAGGCAAGAGCGGGGGAAAAACTGTTTTTT.

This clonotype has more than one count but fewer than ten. CDR3 DNA sequence: TGTGCCAGCAGCCACGGTAGCAGGGAATACAATGAGCAGTTCTTC. Amino acids: CASSHGSREYNEQFF. The V gene is TRBV3-1, the J gene TRBJ2-1; tentatively, D is TRBD1 (5 bases). Germline-derived CDR1 and CDR2 are LGHDT and YNNKEL (reference sequence). CDR3 size: 15 residues. V lost 3 bases and J lost 4, with 13 bases in between.

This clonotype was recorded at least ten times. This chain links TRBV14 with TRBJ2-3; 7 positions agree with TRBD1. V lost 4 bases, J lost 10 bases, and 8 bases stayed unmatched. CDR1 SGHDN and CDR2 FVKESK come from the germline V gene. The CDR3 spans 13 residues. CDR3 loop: CASSLQGTVSQYF. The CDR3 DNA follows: TGTGCCAGCAGCCTCCAGGGGACAGTCTCGCAGTATTTT.

Here the CDR3 DNA reads TGTGCCAGCAGCTTATCCCACGGAAGCTATAGCACAGATACGCAGTATTTT. It specifies CASSLSHGSYSTDTQYF. The J gene is TRBJ2-3, the V gene TRBV7-9; D is uncertain. V dropped 2 bases and J dropped 0 bases, with 15 bases sitting between them. The germline gives CDR1 SEHNR, CDR2 FQNEAQ (reference sequence). The CDR3 totals 17 residues.

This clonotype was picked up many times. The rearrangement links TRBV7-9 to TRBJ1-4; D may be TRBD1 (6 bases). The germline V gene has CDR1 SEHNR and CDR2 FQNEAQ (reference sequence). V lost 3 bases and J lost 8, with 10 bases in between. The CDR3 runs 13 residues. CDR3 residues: CASSFRGNEKLFF. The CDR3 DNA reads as TGTGCCAGCAGCTTCAGGGGTAACGAAAAACTGTTTTTT.

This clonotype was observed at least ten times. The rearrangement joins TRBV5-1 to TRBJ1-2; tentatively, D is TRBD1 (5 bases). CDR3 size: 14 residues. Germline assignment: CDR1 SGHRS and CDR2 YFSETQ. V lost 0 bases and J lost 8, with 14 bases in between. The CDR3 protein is CASSLAAGGRGYTF. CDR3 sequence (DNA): TGCGCCAGCAGCTTGGCCGCCGGGGGAAGGGGCTACACCTTC.

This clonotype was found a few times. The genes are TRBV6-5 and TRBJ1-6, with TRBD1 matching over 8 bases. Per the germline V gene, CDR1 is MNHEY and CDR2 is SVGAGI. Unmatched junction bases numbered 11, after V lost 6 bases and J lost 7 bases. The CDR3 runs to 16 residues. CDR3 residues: CASRLTQGDANSPLHF. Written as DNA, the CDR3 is TGTGCCAGCAGGCTTACACAGGGGGACGCCAATTCACCCCTCCACTTT.

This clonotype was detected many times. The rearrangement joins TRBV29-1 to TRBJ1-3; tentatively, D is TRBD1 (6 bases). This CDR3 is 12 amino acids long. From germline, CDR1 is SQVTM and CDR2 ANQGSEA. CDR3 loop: CSIQGSGNTIYF. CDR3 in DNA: TGCAGTATACAGGGATCCGGAAACACCATATATTTT.

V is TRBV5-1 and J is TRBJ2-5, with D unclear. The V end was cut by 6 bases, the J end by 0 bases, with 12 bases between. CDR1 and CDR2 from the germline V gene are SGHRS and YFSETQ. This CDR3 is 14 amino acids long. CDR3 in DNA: TGCGCCAGCATCCCAGGCGAAGACCAAGAGACCCAGTACTTC. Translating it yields CASIPGEDQETQYF.

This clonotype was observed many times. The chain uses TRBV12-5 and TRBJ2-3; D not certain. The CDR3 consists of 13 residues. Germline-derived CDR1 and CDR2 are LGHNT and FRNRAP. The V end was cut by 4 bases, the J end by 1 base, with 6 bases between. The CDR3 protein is CASGYSGTDTQYF. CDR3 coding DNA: TGTGCTAGTGGTTATTCAGGCACAGATACGCAGTATTTT.

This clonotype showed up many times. For the CDR3, the DNA is TGTGCCAGCAGCTTGGGGAGCGGGACAAGCAATGAAAAACTGTTTTTT. This codes for CASSLGSGTSNEKLFF. The chain has TRBV7-9 and TRBJ1-4, with a weak D call TRBD1 (6 bases). The germline gives CDR1 SEHNR, CDR2 FQNEAQ (reference sequence). This CDR3 spans 16 amino acids. Trimming removed 3 bases at V and 5 bases at J, with 16 bases between.

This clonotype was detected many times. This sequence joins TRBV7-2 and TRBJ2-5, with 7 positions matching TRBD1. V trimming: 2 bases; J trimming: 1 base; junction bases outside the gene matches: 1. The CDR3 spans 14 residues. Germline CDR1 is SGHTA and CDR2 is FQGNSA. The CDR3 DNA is TGTGCCAGCAGCTTAAACAGGGGCCAAGAGACCCAGTACTTC. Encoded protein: CASSLNRGQETQYF.